This TCR beta chain comes out of a study of cytomegalovirus exposure and HLA in healthy donors. Study-wide points: Generally TCR sequences proved uncommon, though certain public TCRs appeared in numerous donors. A prior analysis recorded that most TCR beta V segments were productive about 87% or about 30% of the time. CMV antigen specificity was confirmed in vitro for a few CMV-associated chains. The study labeled under 200 TCR beta chains cytomegalovirus-associated.

Use of 60 Vbeta and 13 Jbeta primers characterized the PCR. Generated by immunoSEQ multiplex PCR, the TCRdb table keeps only in-frame clones and is missing some. The sample consists of about 170,000 clones, 80% of them appearing once. V was pared by 6 bases and J by 4 bases, with 20 bases of the junction left unmatched. The CDR3 length is 19 residues. The germline CDR1 and CDR2 sequences are SGHTS and YDEGEE. Details on this clone: Its antigen is unknown.

The clonotype comes from a woman aged 50 to 60 in good health and CMV-seropositive. Sequenced material: PBMCs. V and J are TRBV5-8 and TRBJ2-3; 10 nucleotides align to TRBD1. In nucleotides, the CDR3 is TGTGCCAGCATTTGGGACAGGGGTCAAGCGGGGTATCGGGCAGATACGCAGTATTTT. Translating gives CASIWDRGQAGYRADTQYF.